This T cell receptor beta chain was observed in a study of control samples from healthy donors and cancer patients. Measured with immunoSEQ multiplex PCR; TCRdb has only the in-frame clones, and not every one. The sample carries over 150,000 clones, approximately 94% recorded once. J was trimmed by 0 bases and V by 6 bases; bases with no gene match: 7. Germline assignment: CDR1 MNHEY and CDR2 SVGAGI. CDR3 length equals 15 residues. Material: blood. The chain recombines TRBV6-5 with TRBJ1-1; 7 bases match TRBD1. The TCR sequence derives from a woman aged 18-29 years in good health. For the CDR3, the DNA is TGTGCCAGCAGAAGGAGAGGGGGCCTGAACACTGAAGCTTTCTTT. Translating gives CASRRRGGLNTEAFF.